This T cell receptor (beta chain) stems from a study of OX40 agonist ivuxolimab in advanced cancers. The protocol was immunoSEQ multiplex PCR, while the TCRdb copy is restricted to in-frame clones and leaves out a portion. The table has 75,000 to 95,000 clones, around 92% seen once. The sequence was collected from an adult with an advanced solid tumor such as melanoma, head and neck, liver or kidney cancer. The specimen comprised CD4+ or CD8+ T cells sorted from blood, sampled in a trial of the OX40 agonist ivuxolimab.

The CDR3 region is CSVADSPNTEAFF. CDR3 nucleotides: TGCAGCGTTGCGGACAGCCCAAACACTGAAGCTTTCTTT. The V gene is TRBV29-1, the J gene TRBJ1-1; D is possibly TRBD1 (6 bases). Germline lookup yields CDR1 SQVTM and CDR2 ANQGSEA. The CDR3 consists of 13 residues. Trimming shortened V by 4 bases and J by 2 bases, and 11 bases separated the two germline ends. Full variable domain (rest looked up from reference TRBV29-1 and TRBJ1-1): SAVISQKPSRDICQRGTSLTIQCQVDSQVTMMFWYRQQPGQSLTLIATANQGSEATYESGFVIDKFPISRPNLTFSTLTVSNMSPEDSSIYLCSVADSPNTEAFFGQGTRLTVV.